This T cell receptor (beta chain) was observed in a study of cytomegalovirus exposure and HLA in healthy donors. The germline V gene has CDR1 MNHEY and CDR2 SMNVEV (reference sequence). The CDR3 is made up of 17 amino acids. V was trimmed by 2 bases and J by 0 bases, leaving 17 bases between them. The PCR made use of 60 Vbeta and 13 Jbeta primers. Sequencing used immunoSEQ multiplex PCR; TCRdb keeps in-frame clones, though not all of them. The sample totals 180,000 or so clones; its top ten clones hold roughly 0.7%. This clonotype was obtained from a boy aged 5-17 years in good health and CMV-seronegative. Material: PBMCs. V is TRBV27 and J is TRBJ2-7, with D possibly matching TRBD2 (6 bases). The CDR3 coding sequence is TGTGCCAGCAGTTTAAAGGGAATGTTGGGGGGCTCCTACGAGCAGTACTTC. It specifies CASSLKGMLGGSYEQYF.